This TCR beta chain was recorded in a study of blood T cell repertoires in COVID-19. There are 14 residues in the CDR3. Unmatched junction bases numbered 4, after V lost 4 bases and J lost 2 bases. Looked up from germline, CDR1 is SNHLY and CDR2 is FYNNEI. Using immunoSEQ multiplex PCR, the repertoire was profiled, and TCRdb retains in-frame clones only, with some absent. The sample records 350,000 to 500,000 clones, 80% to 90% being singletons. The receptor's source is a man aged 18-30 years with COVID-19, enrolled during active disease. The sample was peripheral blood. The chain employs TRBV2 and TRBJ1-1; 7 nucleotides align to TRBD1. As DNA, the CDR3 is TGTGCCAGCAGTGTAGCAGGGGGAAACACTGAAGCTTTCTTT. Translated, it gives CASSVAGGNTEAFF.